The TCR beta chain described here comes from a study of T cell responses to AZD1222 COVID-19 vaccine. Germline CDR1 is KGHSH and CDR2 is LQKENI. The V gene end was trimmed by 2 bases and the J gene end by 1 base; junction bases not matched to a gene: 7. The CDR3 length is 17 residues. The assay was immunoSEQ multiplex PCR, and TCRdb's table has in-frame clones only and misses some. The sample includes some 120,000 clones, around 85% seen only once; the top ten take over 5.5%. The chain couples TRBV18 to TRBJ2-2; 7 bases match TRBD2. The material was peripheral blood, obtained on day 0 of AZD1222 vaccination. The receptor's source is an adult in good health. The CDR3 loop reads CASSPAKRGRNTGELFF. In DNA form, the CDR3 reads TGTGCCAGCTCACCAGCCAAGCGGGGCAGGAACACCGGGGAGCTGTTTTTT.